This T cell receptor beta chain was captured in a study of technical replicates of blood from a handful of donors (TCRdb year 2017). Receptor libraries were prepared by the immunoSEQ multiplex PCR assay. In its TCRdb copy, this immuneACCESS table keeps in-frame sequences only and misses some clones. Where compared with another copy, unresolved V genes explain less than half of these, and the others have no known cause. In this sample the table shows 65,000 to 95,000 clones, 80% to 95% of which occur a single time. The top ten clones comprise around 0.27% of the sample. As to this clone: The antigen it binds to is not known. Qualities for individual bases were not recorded, and no much larger clone is one base off.

V and J lose 6 bases and 7 bases, and a span of 12 bases separates them. There are 12 amino acids in the CDR3, from cysteine to phenylalanine inclusive. Only the CDR3 DNA stays, 36 bases, in frame from base 1. In the germline V gene (reference sequence), CDR1 corresponds to MNHEY and CDR2 to SMNVEV. The sequence derives from a human donor in good health. The rearrangement joined TRBV27 to TRBJ2-5, with the D gene call left open. Sequencing was performed on T cells isolated from PBMCs. The sequenced DNA is TGTGCCAGCAGCCCGCGTTTCGGGACCCAGTACTTC. This sequence encodes CASSPRFGTQYF.